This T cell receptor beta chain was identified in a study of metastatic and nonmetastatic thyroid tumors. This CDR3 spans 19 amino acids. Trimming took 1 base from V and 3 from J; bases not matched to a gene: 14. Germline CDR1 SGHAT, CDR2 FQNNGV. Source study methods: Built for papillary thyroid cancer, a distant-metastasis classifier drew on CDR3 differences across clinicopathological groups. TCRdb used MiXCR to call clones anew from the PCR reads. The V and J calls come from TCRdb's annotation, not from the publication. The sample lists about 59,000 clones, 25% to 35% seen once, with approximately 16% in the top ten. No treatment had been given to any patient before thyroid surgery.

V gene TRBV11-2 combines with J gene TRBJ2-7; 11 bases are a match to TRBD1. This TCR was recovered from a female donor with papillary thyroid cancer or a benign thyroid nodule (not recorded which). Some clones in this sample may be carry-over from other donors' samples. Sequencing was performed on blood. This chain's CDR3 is CASSLGRTGGAVVIYEQYF. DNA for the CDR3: TGTGCCAGCAGCTTAGGGAGGACAGGGGGCGCGGTAGTCATCTACGAGCAGTACTTC.